Many counts were recorded for the clone carrying this T cell receptor (beta chain). The sample belongs to a study of quantifying T cell responses using KT2 cells. Study background: RNA was reverse transcribed with TCR alpha and beta constant-region primers. Estimated efficiency of the T4 ligation step was above 9% under optimum conditions.

A single-stranded UMI oligo with SP2 sequence was ligated to cDNA 3' ends. First-round PCR used three to four cycles and beta primers RC1.1 and RC1.2 covering TRBC1 and TRBC2. Via MiXCR, TCRdb re-called the UMI-ligation and nested PCR reads, giving one row per CDR3 protein. Of 25,000 to 40,000 distinct CDR3 sequences listed, over 9% are singletons. The V end lost 3 bases, the J end lost 0 bases, and 6 bases lay between the germline ends. There are 13 residues in the CDR3. Germline CDR1 reads LNHNV; CDR2 reads YYDKDF (reference sequence). Sequences were obtained from PBMCs spiked with cells of the T cell clone KT2. The chain links TRBV15 to TRBJ2-7, with unresolved D. This TCR derives from a human donor. The CDR3 sequence is CATSSDGSYEQYF. CDR3 DNA sequence: TGTGCCACCAGCAGCGACGGCTCCTACGAGCAGTACTTC.